The 4 T cell receptor beta chains listed next were all sequenced from one sample in a study of lymphopenia after photon versus proton radiotherapy. Assay used: immunoSEQ multiplex PCR; TCRdb lists only in-frame clones, some missing. This table has tens of thousands of clones, roughly 85% appearing once. The sample consisted of peripheral blood, taken from a patient treated with proton-based radiotherapy. The receptors come from an older woman with pancreatic cancer.

The V gene is TRBV30, the J gene TRBJ1-1; the match to TRBD1 covers 7 bases. V shed 3 bases and J 4 bases; nucleotides not matched to a gene: 5. The germline V gene encodes CDR1 GTSNPN and CDR2 SVGIG (reference sequence). This CDR3 comprises 13 residues. Here the CDR3 reads CAWRRGQGTEAFF. The CDR3 nucleotides read TGTGCCTGGAGGAGGGGGCAGGGCACTGAAGCTTTCTTT.

Worth noting for this clone: One junction end does not reproduce the germline sequence, and a read error may be involved. The chain recombines TRBV5-1 with TRBJ1-1; 7 positions agree with TRBD1. The CDR3 spans 15 residues. Per the germline V gene, CDR1 is SGHRS and CDR2 is YFSETQ. DNA for the CDR3: TGCGCCAGCAGTTTGGACGGGACAGCACTCCAACAAGCTTTCTTT. Its protein is CASSLDGTALQQAFF.

This sequence joins TRBV6-6 and TRBJ1-1; D uncertain. Looked up from germline, CDR1 is MNHNY and CDR2 is SVGAGI (reference sequence). The V gene lost 6 bases and the J gene lost 4 bases, with 15 bases spanning the gap. This CDR3 has 14 residues. In nucleotides, the CDR3 is TGTGCCAGCAGGGATGGCGGCCTCCTCACTGAAGCTTTCTTT. Residues: CASRDGGLLTEAFF.

This sequence joins TRBV28 and TRBJ2-6, with unresolved D. Per germline, CDR1 MDHEN and CDR2 SYDVKM. Trimming cost V 7 bases and J 0 bases, with 7 bases left between them. The CDR3 spans 14 residues. CDR3 sequence reads: CASMENSGANVLTF. DNA of the CDR3: TGTGCCAGCATGGAGAACTCTGGGGCCAACGTCCTGACTTTC.